This T cell receptor beta chain was observed in a study of graft-versus-host responses after intestinal transplantation (dated by TCRdb to about 2021). About the study as a whole: Recipients received multivisceral, liver-intestinal, or isolated intestinal transplants. Every recipient was given anti-thymocyte globulin induction, then maintenance tacrolimus and steroids for roughly three years. Graft-versus-host and host-versus-graft alloreactive T cell clones were tracked in the graft, circulation and bone marrow after intestinal transplantation using bulk TCR-beta CDR3 sequencing. Alloreactive clones were identified by sequencing pre-transplant mixed lymphocyte reaction products and comparing them with unstimulated pre-transplant donor and recipient T cells. The cohort enrolled 20 to 30 intestinal transplant recipients including one retransplant, and 3 patients lacking pretransplant specimens were excluded. A peak of at least 4% donor T cells among recipient peripheral blood mononuclear cells was the definition used for donor T cell macrochimerism. Samples from a few later patients were sequenced in-house on an Illumina MiSeq with MiXCR processing rather than by the commercial service.

This specimen's time point label, per the study, means: cells obtained before transplantation from donor or recipient. CD3+CD4+ and CD3+CD8+ populations were FACS-sorted from unstimulated pre-transplant donor and recipient cells taken from spleen or lymph nodes. In the case of this clone: Its antigen is unknown. No much larger clone is present one base from it, and per-base qualities are unavailable.

Overall study outcomes, separate from this receptor: Conclusions were limited by the relatively low number and heterogeneity of intestinal transplant patients. Early after transplant, peak levels of circulating GvH clones were found to be associated with declines in HvG clones. GvH clones were detected in recipient bone marrow, and some appeared earlier in ileal mucosa or blood, consistent with an intestinal mucosal origin. High GvH to HvG T cell clonal ratios were observed in the allografts of patients with donor T cell macrochimerism.

Library creation used the immunoSEQ multiplex PCR assay. For most patients, genomic DNA was isolated using the Qiagen DNeasy Blood and Tissue Kit and was shipped frozen to Adaptive Biotechnologies for TCR sequencing. For most patients, high-throughput TCR-beta CDR3 sequencing of genomic DNA was performed by Adaptive Biotechnologies. As for how the authors treated the data: Adaptive's ImmunoSEQ software supplied the TCR sequencing data for approximately 18 patients, while MiXCR and VDJtools were used to process a few other patients. CD4 versus CD8 sorting errors were corrected by removing sequences found in both subsets at a frequency ratio below 5:1. CDR3 nucleotide sequences shared by donor and recipient were removed because the origin of these sequences could not be assigned. To be classed as alloreactive, a clone needed at least 2-fold expansion over unstimulated cells and a minimum CFSE-low frequency of 0.002% (template counts) or 0.001% (read counts). Mappable clones were those detected in sequenced pre-transplant spleen, lymph node, or MLR CFSE-low populations of the donor or recipient. Cumulative frequency of alloreactive clones was calculated as a percentage of all sequences weighted by copy number. TCRdb provides this immuneACCESS table in a form limited to in-frame rearrangements. Some clones are lacking; in checked studies, under half of them reflect an unresolved V gene, and why the rest are absent is not known. The V and J calls and clone size are taken from that table; D and trimming were inferred from the DNA. Within this sample are about 90,000 clones, with around 86% of them counted one time only. About a sixth of the sample goes to the ten largest clones.

The material sequenced was unstimulated CD8+ T cells sorted from spleen or lymph node cells, taken before intestinal transplant. The receptor's source is a human donor who received an intestinal transplant.

The CDR3 is CASRGTSGSLSYNEQFF. The nucleotide sequence is given as TGTGCCAGCAGGGGGACTAGCGGGAGCCTCTCCTACAATGAGCAGTTCTTC. The sequence joins TRBV28 to TRBJ2-1; the junction holds 14 bases that match TRBD2. The cysteine opens and the phenylalanine closes a CDR3 of 17 amino acids. The retained sequence is limited to the CDR3, 51 bases, with the frame set at the first base. Relative to germline, V is missing 6 bases and J is missing 0 bases, with 4 bases of the junction outside any gene match. CDR1 MDHEN and CDR2 SYDVKM are derived from the germline V gene.